The 20 T cell receptor beta chains below all came from one sample that was sequenced in a study of blood T cell repertoires in COVID-19. Profiled with immunoSEQ multiplex PCR; TCRdb holds only in-frame clones, not every one. The sample lists about 330,000 clones, more than 85% occurring once. The specimen sequenced was PBMCs or T cells enriched from blood (not recorded which). Receptor source: a woman in her twenties or thirties who had recovered from COVID-19.

The chain carries TRBV5-1 and TRBJ2-1, with 7 bases aligning to TRBD1. This CDR3 region has 15 residues. The germline gives CDR1 SGHRS, CDR2 YFSETQ. V gave up 2 bases and J gave up 0 bases; unmatched junction bases: 2. The CDR3 coding sequence is TGCGCCAGCAGCTTAACAGGGGTCTCCTACAATGAGCAGTTCTTC. Its translation: CASSLTGVSYNEQFF.

The sample holds one count of this clone. The V and J genes are TRBV9 and TRBJ1-2, with 8 positions matching TRBD1. This CDR3 spans 15 amino acids. Germline values: CDR1 SGDLS, CDR2 YYNGEE. The junction had 8 bases not matched to a gene; V was cut back by 1 base and J by 6 bases. The DNA of the CDR3 is TGTGCCAGCAGCGTAACCGGACGGACAGGGAATGGCTACACCTTC. It yields the protein CASSVTGRTGNGYTF.

This chain connects TRBV19 to TRBJ1-1, with TRBD1 identical over 7 bases. V shed 6 bases, J shed 1 base, and the junction held 8 bases outside the gene matches. The germline V gene encodes CDR1 LNHDA and CDR2 SQIVND (reference sequence). CDR3 size: 15 residues. Written as DNA, the CDR3 is TGTGCCAGTAGACGGGAACAGGGGCGGAACACTGAAGCTTTCTTT. Protein product: CASRREQGRNTEAFF.

This chain joins TRBV18 and TRBJ1-1; D is unresolved. CDR3 length equals 12 residues. V was pared by 2 bases and J by 5 bases, with 6 bases between. CDR1 and CDR2 (germline): KGHSH, LQKENI. The CDR3 loop is CASSPIGTEAFF. CDR3 DNA: TGTGCCAGCTCACCAATCGGGACTGAAGCTTTCTTT.

This clone was found many times. The genes are TRBV6-4 and TRBJ2-2; perhaps TRBD1 as D (6 bases). With 0 bases removed from V and 2 bases from J, the gap between germline ends came to 7 bases. The CDR3 contains 15 residues. Germline CDR1 is MRHNA and CDR2 is SNTAGT. The CDR3 loop is CASSDSGTNTGELFF. In DNA form, the CDR3 reads TGTGCCAGCAGTGACTCCGGGACAAACACCGGGGAGCTGTTTTTT.

This CDR3 is CASSLADGGGGYTF. CDR3 in DNA: TGTGCCAGCAGTTTAGCCGACGGGGGAGGCGGCTACACCTTC. The chain combines TRBV27 with TRBJ1-2; D perhaps matches TRBD1 (5 bases). Germline CDR1 and CDR2: MNHEY and SMNVEV (reference sequence). The CDR3 covers 14 residues. V shed 2 bases and J shed 8 bases, with 15 bases lying between them.

This clone came up once. The chain is built from TRBV30 and TRBJ1-1, with TRBD1 matching over 9 bases. Germline V gene sequence: CDR1 GTSNPN, CDR2 SVGIG (reference sequence). This CDR3 has 14 amino acids. The ends lost 5 bases at V and 4 bases at J; junction bases unmatched: 8. The CDR3 here is CAWERTGEGTEAFF. CDR3 sequence (DNA): TGTGCCTGGGAGAGGACAGGGGAGGGCACTGAAGCTTTCTTT.

The chain links TRBV14 to TRBJ1-1; 10 positions match TRBD1. J gave up 5 bases and V 1 base, and 1 base lay outside the gene matches. The CDR3 has 14 residues. The germline V gene has CDR1 SGHDN and CDR2 FVKESK. The CDR3 DNA sequence: TGTGCCAGCAGCCAAGGGGGACAGGGGACTGAAGCTTTCTTT. It specifies CASSQGGQGTEAFF.

V is TRBV2 and J is TRBJ1-2; 7 bases agree with TRBD1. Germline CDR1 is SNHLY and CDR2 is FYNNEI. After removal of 6 bases from V and 3 bases from J, the junction contained 4 bases not matched to a gene. CDR3 length equals 13 residues. CDR3 DNA sequence: TGTGCCAGCAGGCAGGGGGTCGACTATGGCTACACCTTC. Protein product: CASRQGVDYGYTF.

This sequence joins TRBV28 and TRBJ2-1, with 11 positions matching TRBD2. This CDR3 is 14 amino acids long. V shed 5 bases, J shed 9 bases, and the junction held 6 bases outside the gene matches. Germline loops: CDR1 MDHEN, CDR2 SYDVKM. The CDR3 DNA follows: TGTGCCAGCAGTAGGCTAGCGGGGGGTCTTGAGCAGTTCTTC. This codes for CASSRLAGGLEQFF.

This clone was recorded at least ten times. This chain uses TRBV7-9 with TRBJ1-2; D gene ambiguous. Deletions cut 5 bases from V and 4 bases from J, with 8 bases between. The CDR3 has 12 amino acids. The germline V gene has CDR1 SEHNR and CDR2 FQNEAQ (reference sequence). The DNA of the CDR3 is TGTGCCAGCAGCAATATGGCCTATGGCTACACCTTC. Protein sequence: CASSNMAYGYTF.

V is TRBV9 and J is TRBJ1-1; D is perhaps TRBD1 (6 bases). Germline V CDR1 and CDR2: SGDLS, YYNGEE. The V end lost 0 bases, the J end lost 4 bases, and 16 bases lay between the germline ends. There are 16 residues in the CDR3. The CDR3 coding sequence is TGTGCCAGCAGCGTAGGAGGGGGGGCAGGGGCCACTGAAGCTTTCTTT. This codes for CASSVGGGAGATEAFF.

This rearrangement joins TRBV11-2 to TRBJ2-3, with TRBD2 matching 8 bases. The CDR3 contains 20 residues. Germline trimming cut 0 bases from V and 0 bases from J; bases unmatched to any gene: 14. Germline V gives CDR1 SGHAT, CDR2 FQNNGV. CDR3 loop: CASSLERGGSGARSTDTQYF. The CDR3 DNA follows: TGTGCCAGCAGCTTAGAGCGGGGCGGTAGCGGGGCCCGAAGCACAGATACGCAGTATTTT.

This chain connects TRBV9 to TRBJ2-1, with 9 nucleotides matching TRBD2. The CDR3 extends over 18 amino acids. CDR1 SGDLS and CDR2 YYNGEE come from the germline V gene. V was pared by 0 bases and J by 0 bases, with 7 bases of the junction left unmatched. The DNA of the CDR3 is TGTGCCAGCAGCGTAGGGGCTAGCGGGGTCCTCTCCTACAATGAGCAGTTCTTC. It encodes CASSVGASGVLSYNEQFF.

A single count supports this clone. The DNA of the CDR3 is TGTGCCAGCAGTGAAGTCAGTTCCTACAATGAGCAGTTCTTC. This sequence encodes CASSEVSSYNEQFF. V is TRBV2 and J is TRBJ2-1; D uncertain. Trimming took off 1 base at V and 1 base at J, with 5 bases between the two ends. The germline gives CDR1 SNHLY, CDR2 FYNNEI. The CDR3 is 14 residues long. The full variable domain, with the rest looked up from reference TRBV2 and TRBJ2-1, is EPEVTQTPSHQVTQMGQEVILRCVPISNHLYFYWYRQILGQKVEFLVSFYNNEISEKSEIFDDQFSVERPDGSNFTLKIRSTKLEDSAMYFCASSEVSSYNEQFFGPGTRLTVL.

The chain couples TRBV19 to TRBJ1-5, with a tentative D call TRBD1 (6 bases). The CDR3 runs to 15 residues. V was clipped by 4 bases and J by 4 bases, with 14 bases between them. Germline CDR1 is LNHDA and CDR2 is SQIVND (reference sequence). The CDR3 loop reads CASSTRQALNQPQHF. DNA of the CDR3: TGTGCCAGTAGTACCCGACAGGCCCTAAATCAGCCCCAGCATTTT.

This chain joins TRBV11-2 and TRBJ2-7, with 10 bases identical to TRBD2. The V gene end was trimmed by 5 bases and the J gene end by 1 base; junction bases not matched to a gene: 8. CDR1 is SGHAT and CDR2 is FQNNGV in the germline V gene. This CDR3 contains 16 residues. The CDR3 loop is CASSPKTSGASYEQYF. In DNA, the CDR3 is TGTGCCAGCAGCCCGAAAACTAGCGGGGCGTCCTACGAGCAGTACTTC.

The chain joins TRBV27 to TRBJ2-5; TRBD2 matches at 11 bases. The CDR3 has 14 amino acids. The germline V gene has CDR1 MNHEY and CDR2 SMNVEV (reference sequence). Losses at the gene ends were 4 bases for V and 4 bases for J; bases not matched to a gene: 2. The CDR3 sequence is CASSSGLAVETQYF. CDR3 coding DNA: TGTGCCAGCAGTTCGGGACTAGCGGTAGAGACCCAGTACTTC.

The CDR3 DNA is TGTGCCAGCAGCCCACGGGCGGGACAGACGAACACCGGGGAGCTGTTTTTT. Protein product: CASSPRAGQTNTGELFF. J is TRBJ2-2 and V is TRBV7-9; a weak D match, TRBD1 (7 bases). The V gene's germline CDR1 is SEHNR and CDR2 FQNEAQ (reference sequence). V dropped 5 bases and J dropped 0 bases, with 16 bases sitting between them. The CDR3 runs 17 residues.

This clone was seen just once. The chain employs TRBV7-2 and TRBJ1-5; 9 bases align to TRBD1. Germline V gene data show CDR1 as SGHTA and CDR2 as FQGNSA. This CDR3 is built from 14 residues. The ends lost 5 bases at V and 10 bases at J; junction bases unmatched: 9. In nucleotides, the CDR3 is TGTGCCAGCAGCCCCGGACAGGGGCCTTCACCCCAGCATTTT. Its translation: CASSPGQGPSPQHF.